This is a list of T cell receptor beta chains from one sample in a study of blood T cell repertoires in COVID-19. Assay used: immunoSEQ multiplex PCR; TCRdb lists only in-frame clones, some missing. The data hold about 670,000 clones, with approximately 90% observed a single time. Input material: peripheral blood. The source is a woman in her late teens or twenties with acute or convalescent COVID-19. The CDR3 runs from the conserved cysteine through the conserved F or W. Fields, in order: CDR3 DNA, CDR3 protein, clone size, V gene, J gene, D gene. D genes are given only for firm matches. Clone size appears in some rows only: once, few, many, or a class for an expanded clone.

cdr3_nt: TGTGCCAGCAGCTTAAATCGTAATACCGGGGAGCTGTTTTTT
cdr3_aa: CASSLNRNTGELFF
clone_size: .
v_call: TRBV13
j_call: TRBJ2-2
d_call: .

cdr3_nt: TGTGCCAGTAGGCCGTTCACTCCGGGACAGTCTGGAAACACCATATATTTT
cdr3_aa: CASRPFTPGQSGNTIYF
clone_size: once
v_call: TRBV19
j_call: TRBJ1-3
d_call: TRBD1

cdr3_nt: TGTGCCAGCAGCTTAGCCGGACAAAGGACTAGCGGACGCACAGATACGCAGTATTTT
cdr3_aa: CASSLAGQRTSGRTDTQYF
clone_size: .
v_call: TRBV7-3
j_call: TRBJ2-3
d_call: TRBD2

cdr3_nt: TGTGCCTGGAGTGTCCTACAGGGCAAGGACACTGAAGCTTTCTTT
cdr3_aa: CAWSVLQGKDTEAFF
clone_size: .
v_call: TRBV30
j_call: TRBJ1-1
d_call: .

cdr3_nt: TGTGCCAGCAGCGCCCCGACAGGGGAGGGCTATGGCTACACCTTC
cdr3_aa: CASSAPTGEGYGYTF
clone_size: .
v_call: TRBV9
j_call: TRBJ1-2
d_call: TRBD1

cdr3_nt: TGTGCCAGCAAGTGGCTAGCGGGCTACGAGCAGTACTTC
cdr3_aa: CASKWLAGYEQYF
clone_size: .
v_call: TRBV27
j_call: TRBJ2-7
d_call: TRBD2

cdr3_nt: TGTGCCAGCGCTCGACAGGGTTACACTGAAGCTTTCTTT
cdr3_aa: CASARQGYTEAFF
clone_size: .
v_call: TRBV12-3/TRBV12-4
j_call: TRBJ1-1
d_call: TRBD1

cdr3_nt: TGTGCCAGCAGGGGGACTAGCGGGGAGACTAGCACAGATACGCAGTATTTT
cdr3_aa: CASRGTSGETSTDTQYF
clone_size: .
v_call: TRBV9
j_call: TRBJ2-3
d_call: TRBD2

cdr3_nt: TGTGCCTGGAGTGTAAGGGGATCCTATAATTCACCCCTCCACTTT
cdr3_aa: CAWSVRGSYNSPLHF
clone_size: few
v_call: TRBV30
j_call: TRBJ1-6
d_call: .

cdr3_nt: TGTGCCAGCCATACTCGAAGCTACTACAATGAGCAGTTCTTC
cdr3_aa: CASHTRSYYNEQFF
clone_size: .
v_call: TRBV6-5
j_call: TRBJ2-1
d_call: .

cdr3_nt: TGTGCCAGCAGACAGGCCCTCACAGATACGCAGTATTTT
cdr3_aa: CASRQALTDTQYF
clone_size: .
v_call: TRBV11-2
j_call: TRBJ2-3
d_call: .